These 31 T cell receptor beta chains share one sample of origin, sequenced in a study of cytomegalovirus exposure and HLA in healthy donors. The table came from immunoSEQ multiplex PCR; TCRdb's copy has only in-frame clones and leaves some out. The sample includes some 290,000 clones, over 75% of them seen just once. The specimen sequenced was PBMCs. The origin of the receptors is a man younger than 40 in good health and CMV-seronegative.

The genes are TRBV18 and TRBJ1-5; 7 bases agree with TRBD1. In germline, CDR1 is KGHSH, CDR2 LQKENI. The CDR3 runs to 19 residues. The trim removed 4 bases at V and 1 base at J, leaving 16 bases unmatched. The CDR3 sequence is CASSLYHYPGTESNQPQHF. CDR3 DNA sequence: TGTGCCAGCTCACTTTACCACTACCCCGGGACAGAAAGCAATCAGCCCCAGCATTTT.

This clone was detected only once. V is TRBV19 and J is TRBJ2-7; 10 bases are a match to TRBD1. CDR1 LNHDA and CDR2 SQIVND come from the germline V gene (reference sequence). The V and J ends lost 3 bases and 3 bases, in that order; junction bases with no gene match: 2. The CDR3 is 14 amino acids. The CDR3 reads CASSIGDRGYEQYF. The CDR3 bases are TGTGCCAGTAGTATCGGGGACAGGGGCTACGAGCAGTACTTC.

This chain uses TRBV25-1 with TRBJ2-5; no definite D call. Trimming removed 5 bases at V and 7 bases at J, with 8 bases between. CDR1 is MGHDK and CDR2 is SYGVNS in the germline V gene. This CDR3 is 11 amino acids long. The CDR3 nucleotides are TGTGCCAGCAGTTGGCAGGCGACCCAGTACTTC. Its protein is CASSWQATQYF.

The chain couples TRBV29-1 to TRBJ2-7; 8 bases align to TRBD2. Trimming removed 0 bases from V and 1 base from J; junction bases left unmatched: 11. The germline V gene encodes CDR1 SQVTM and CDR2 ANQGSEA. The CDR3 is 17 amino acids. The CDR3 is CSVEDVTAGGASYEQYF. CDR3 bases: TGCAGCGTTGAAGATGTTACGGCGGGGGGCGCGTCCTACGAGCAGTACTTC.

V usage is TRBV10-3 and J usage is TRBJ1-2; D may be TRBD1 (6 bases). Germline loops: CDR1 ENHRY, CDR2 SYGVKD. CDR3 length: 19 residues. The V and J ends lost 2 bases and 4 bases respectively, with 26 bases between them. The CDR3 DNA sequence: TGTGCCATCAGTGAGAATTTGGGGACGACAGGAGGACCGACCTATGGCTACACCTTC. This gives the protein CAISENLGTTGGPTYGYTF.

The rearrangement uses TRBV7-6 and TRBJ2-5, with 11 bases matching TRBD2. J was trimmed by 5 bases and V by 2 bases; bases with no gene match: 7. This CDR3 contains 16 residues. Germline V gene data show CDR1 as SGHVS and CDR2 as FNYEAQ. CDR3 DNA sequence: TGTGCCAGCAGCTTACTGGTAGCGGGGGGGCGCGAGACCCAGTACTTC. As protein: CASSLLVAGGRETQYF.

V is TRBV5-5 and J is TRBJ2-7, with D possibly TRBD1 on 6 matching bases. This CDR3 contains 15 residues. Germline V gene lookup returns CDR1 SGHKS and CDR2 YYEKEE (reference sequence). The V and J ends lost 4 bases and 6 bases respectively, with 20 bases between them. CDR3 residues: CASSVLQGDRPEQYF. As DNA, the CDR3 is TGTGCCAGCAGCGTACTACAGGGTGACCGTCCCGAGCAGTACTTC.

The V and J genes are TRBV5-1 and TRBJ2-1; D might be TRBD1 (5 bases). V was clipped by 4 bases and J by 7 bases, with 21 bases between them. Germline-derived CDR1 and CDR2 are SGHRS and YFSETQ. The CDR3 sequence is 16 residues long. The CDR3 DNA reads as TGCGCCAGCAGCCTCCAACCGGAAGTCAAGGGGAATGAGCAGTTCTTC. Its translation is CASSLQPEVKGNEQFF. The variable domain in full, with the rest retrieved from reference TRBV5-1 and TRBJ2-1, is KAGVTQTPRYLIKTRGQQVTLSCSPISGHRSVSWYQQTPGQGLQFLFEYFSETQRNKGNFPGRFSGRQFSNSRSEMNVSTLELGDSALYLCASSLQPEVKGNEQFFGPGTRLTVL.

The rearrangement links TRBV27 to TRBJ1-1; tentative D call: TRBD1 (6 bases). Germline V lookup: CDR1 MNHEY, CDR2 SMNVEV (reference sequence). This CDR3 has 14 amino acids. V lost 5 bases to trimming and J lost 5 bases, with 15 bases between them. CDR3 residues: CASSTHTGRTEAFF. The CDR3, as DNA: TGTGCCAGCAGTACGCATACAGGGCGGACTGAAGCTTTCTTT.

This clone was seen only once. The chain employs TRBV4-1 and TRBJ2-5; TRBD2 matches at 8 bases. The CDR3 covers 15 residues. V lost 0 bases and J lost 4; bases outside the gene matches: 4. Germline values: CDR1 MGHRA, CDR2 YSYEKL. This CDR3 reads CASSQEAGASETQYF. For the CDR3, the DNA is TGCGCCAGCAGCCAAGAAGCGGGGGCCTCAGAGACCCAGTACTTC.

This chain connects TRBV5-1 to TRBJ2-5; D is unclear. The CDR3 is made up of 12 amino acids. CDR1 and CDR2 from the germline V gene are SGHRS and YFSETQ. The germline V and J ends were trimmed by 2 bases and 2 bases, with 4 bases remaining between them. CDR3 in amino acids: CASSFLQETQYF. The CDR3 nucleotides are TGCGCCAGCAGCTTCCTACAAGAGACCCAGTACTTC.

The V call is TRBV5-4, the J call TRBJ2-5, with D perhaps TRBD2 (6 bases). The CDR3 contains 15 residues. The V gene lost 0 bases and the J gene lost 2 bases, with 11 bases spanning the gap. The germline V gene has CDR1 SGHNT and CDR2 YYREEE (reference sequence). CDR3 nucleotide sequence: TGTGCCAGCAGCTTGGGGTGGGAGGAGCAAGAGACCCAGTACTTC. It translates to CASSLGWEEQETQYF.

The chain recombines TRBV4-3 with TRBJ1-1; D gene ambiguous. V lost 3 bases, J lost 1 base, and 9 bases lay in between. The germline V gene has CDR1 LGHNA and CDR2 YSLEER. The CDR3 is 14 amino acids. The CDR3 spells CASSQWEGNTEAFF. The CDR3 DNA reads as TGCGCCAGCAGCCAGTGGGAGGGGAACACTGAAGCTTTCTTT.

V gene TRBV19 combines with J gene TRBJ1-1; D is possibly TRBD1 (5 bases). The CDR3 has 14 residues. Germline V lookup: CDR1 LNHDA, CDR2 SQIVND (reference sequence). V lost 2 bases, J lost 6 bases, and 13 bases lay in between. The CDR3 nucleotides read TGTGCCAGTAGTATATTGGGGGGAACCCCTGAAGCTTTCTTT. Its translation is CASSILGGTPEAFF.

The chain combines TRBV6-5 with TRBJ2-7; TRBD2 matches at 10 bases. J was trimmed by 9 bases and V by 6 bases; bases with no gene match: 14. Germline-derived CDR1 and CDR2 are MNHEY and SVGAGI. The CDR3 runs 15 residues. CDR3 sequence reads: CASSHPSGGLITQYF. CDR3 DNA: TGTGCCAGCAGCCACCCTAGCGGGGGCCTTATAACGCAGTACTTC.

The chain recombines TRBV25-1 with TRBJ2-2; D might be TRBD2 (6 bases). Trimming pared 8 bases from V and 3 bases from J, leaving 13 bases between. Germline loops: CDR1 MGHDK, CDR2 SYGVNS. The CDR3 loop spans 14 amino acids. CDR3 in amino acids: CASLGGGYTGELFF. For the CDR3, the DNA is TGTGCCAGCCTAGGTGGGGGGTACACCGGGGAGCTGTTTTTT.

The chain has TRBV5-6 and TRBJ2-3; 13 nucleotides match TRBD2. Germline CDR1 and CDR2: SGHDT and YYEEEE. With 3 bases clipped from V and 6 bases from J, the junction kept 4 bases outside the gene matches. The CDR3 is 15 residues long. The CDR3 nucleotides read TGTGCCAGCAGCTGGGGACTAGCGGGGCAGGATACGCAGTATTTT. Its translation is CASSWGLAGQDTQYF.

The chain recombines TRBV5-1 with TRBJ2-5; TRBD1 is a possible D gene (5 bases). Trimming took 0 bases from V and 5 from J, leaving 11 bases between them. The CDR3 covers 14 residues. Germline CDR1 is SGHRS and CDR2 is YFSETQ. The CDR3 protein is CASSLGGYAETQYF. DNA for the CDR3: TGCGCCAGCAGCTTGGGGGGCTACGCGGAGACCCAGTACTTC.

This clone was seen only once. The rearrangement uses TRBV9 and TRBJ2-6, with D possibly being TRBD1 (6 bases). The CDR3 runs to 15 residues. V lost 7 bases and J 0 bases, leaving 11 bases between the germline ends. Germline CDR1 SGDLS, CDR2 YYNGEE. This CDR3 is CASEDSISGANVLTF. CDR3 in DNA: TGTGCCAGCGAGGACAGTATCTCTGGGGCCAACGTCCTGACTTTC.

The rearrangement uses TRBV5-1 and TRBJ1-1; D perhaps matches TRBD1 (6 bases). The V end lost 0 bases, the J end lost 11 bases, and 20 bases lay between the germline ends. This CDR3 has 15 residues. Per germline, CDR1 SGHRS and CDR2 YFSETQ. The CDR3 coding sequence is TGCGCCAGCAGCTTGGCAGGACAGACCCTCGGGGAGGCTTTCTTT. Its protein product is CASSLAGQTLGEAFF.

The chain carries TRBV4-3 and TRBJ2-7, with D tentatively TRBD1 (6 bases). The V gene's germline CDR1 is LGHNA and CDR2 YSLEER. The CDR3 contains 15 residues. Trimming took 0 bases from V and 3 from J, leaving 12 bases between them. CDR3 loop: CASSQDVGASYEQYF. In DNA, the CDR3 is TGCGCCAGCAGCCAAGATGTGGGGGCCAGCTACGAGCAGTACTTC.

The chain uses TRBV15 and TRBJ1-2, with 7 positions matching TRBD1. Germline CDR1 and CDR2: LNHNV and YYDKDF (reference sequence). This CDR3 is built from 15 residues. J gave up 6 bases and V 3 bases, and 10 bases lay outside the gene matches. The CDR3, as DNA: TGTGCCACCAGCAGCCCAATGACAGGGATAGATGGCTACACCTTC. It codes for CATSSPMTGIDGYTF.

V usage is TRBV27 and J usage is TRBJ2-1; TRBD2 might be the D (5 bases). V was trimmed by 0 bases and J by 3 bases, leaving 9 bases between them. The CDR3 length is 15 residues. Germline values: CDR1 MNHEY, CDR2 SMNVEV (reference sequence). The CDR3 bases are TGTGCCAGCAGTTTATCTCAAGGAGGCTACAATGAGCAGTTCTTC. This encodes CASSLSQGGYNEQFF.

At least ten counts were recorded for this clone. J is TRBJ2-7 and V is TRBV6-5; D remains unclear. The germline V gene has CDR1 MNHEY and CDR2 SVGAGI. The CDR3 length is 13 residues. Trimming took off 2 bases at V and 1 base at J, with 6 bases between the two ends. CDR3 bases: TGTGCCAGCAGTTACGGAGCTTCCTACGAGCAGTACTTC. It is translated as CASSYGASYEQYF.

This rearrangement joins TRBV5-1 to TRBJ2-7; 9 nucleotides match TRBD2. There are 15 residues in the CDR3. The trim removed 0 bases at V and 4 bases at J, leaving 5 bases unmatched. CDR1 and CDR2 from the germline V gene are SGHRS and YFSETQ. The CDR3, as DNA: TGCGCCAGCAGCTTGGGGCTAGCGGGGCAATACGAGCAGTACTTC. Translating gives CASSLGLAGQYEQYF.

This clone was counted a single time. The chain couples TRBV29-1 to TRBJ2-4; D not certain. This CDR3 comprises 13 residues. Germline V lookup: CDR1 SQVTM, CDR2 ANQGSEA. V lost 2 bases, J lost 9 bases, and 14 bases lay in between. CDR3 in DNA: TGCAGCGTTGAAATGGCTCTGGTTCCCATTCAGTACTTC. Translating it yields CSVEMALVPIQYF. Full variable domain (missing parts from reference TRBV29-1 and TRBJ2-4): SAVISQKPSRDICQRGTSLTIQCQVDSQVTMMFWYRQQPGQSLTLIATANQGSEATYESGFVIDKFPISRPNLTFSTLTVSNMSPEDSSIYLCSVEMALVPIQYFGAGTRLSVL.

The chain links TRBV29-1 to TRBJ2-5; a weak D match, TRBD2 (6 bases). The CDR3 spans 15 residues. V was trimmed by 4 bases and J by 1 base, leaving 16 bases between them. Germline V gene data show CDR1 as SQVTM and CDR2 as ANQGSEA. The CDR3 reads CSVVRTGGIQETQYF. DNA of the CDR3: TGCAGCGTTGTGCGGACCGGCGGGATCCAAGAGACCCAGTACTTC.

This chain's CDR3 is CASSVTSSYGYTF. The DNA for the CDR3 is TGTGCCAGCAGCGTAACGAGTAGCTATGGCTACACCTTC. The V and J genes are TRBV9 and TRBJ1-2; D not certain. The CDR3 sequence is 13 residues long. Deletions cut 1 base from V and 4 bases from J, with 8 bases between. Germline CDR1 reads SGDLS; CDR2 reads YYNGEE.

The chain links TRBV5-6 to TRBJ1-2; 10 bases match TRBD1. The trim removed 1 base at V and 6 bases at J, leaving 9 bases unmatched. In germline, CDR1 is SGHDT, CDR2 YYEEEE. The CDR3 spans 16 residues. Written as DNA, the CDR3 is TGTGCCAGCAGCTTGTTGAGGGACAGGGGTTCGAATGGCTACACCTTC. It is translated as CASSLLRDRGSNGYTF.

The J gene is TRBJ1-1, the V gene TRBV6-5; tentative D call: TRBD1 (6 bases). This CDR3 spans 14 amino acids. Deletions cut 7 bases from V and 1 base from J, with 13 bases between. CDR1 MNHEY and CDR2 SVGAGI come from the germline V gene. This CDR3 reads CASTPRQENTEAFF. The DNA for the CDR3 is TGTGCCAGCACCCCCAGACAGGAGAACACTGAAGCTTTCTTT.

This clone was seen only a few times. This chain uses TRBV7-8 with TRBJ1-2; 9 nucleotides line up with TRBD1. This CDR3 comprises 14 residues. V lost 1 base and J lost 5; bases outside the gene matches: 2. CDR1 and CDR2 from the germline V gene are SGHVS and FQNEAQ. For the CDR3, the DNA is TGTGCCAGCAGCTTAGGACAGGGGGAATATGGCTACACCTTC. Translation: CASSLGQGEYGYTF.